This record looks at one T cell receptor (beta chain) sequence and its context. The antigen is not known. The authors reverse transcribed all of the isolated RNA, so sequencing captured expressed TCRB transcripts. The protocol was immunoSEQ multiplex PCR, while the TCRdb copy is restricted to in-frame clones and leaves out a portion. The profile shows 130,000 to 150,000 clones, roughly a tenth of them singletons. The entry originates in a study of beta chain features in type 1 diabetes. The study's findings and limits: Cells that show high TCR expression could be over-represented by cDNA sequencing.

CDR1 is ENHRY, CDR2 SYGVKD, per germline. CDR3 length: 12 amino acids. The germline V and J ends were trimmed by 9 bases and 4 bases, with 13 bases remaining between them. Sequencing used central memory CD4+ T cells from blood. The genes are TRBV10-3 and TRBJ2-7, with a possible D match to TRBD2 (7 bases). The clonotype was recovered from a man between 18 and 29 years old in good health. CDR3 nucleotides: TGTGCCATAGGGGGGGACGGTTACGAGCAGTACTTC. Amino acids: CAIGGDGYEQYF.